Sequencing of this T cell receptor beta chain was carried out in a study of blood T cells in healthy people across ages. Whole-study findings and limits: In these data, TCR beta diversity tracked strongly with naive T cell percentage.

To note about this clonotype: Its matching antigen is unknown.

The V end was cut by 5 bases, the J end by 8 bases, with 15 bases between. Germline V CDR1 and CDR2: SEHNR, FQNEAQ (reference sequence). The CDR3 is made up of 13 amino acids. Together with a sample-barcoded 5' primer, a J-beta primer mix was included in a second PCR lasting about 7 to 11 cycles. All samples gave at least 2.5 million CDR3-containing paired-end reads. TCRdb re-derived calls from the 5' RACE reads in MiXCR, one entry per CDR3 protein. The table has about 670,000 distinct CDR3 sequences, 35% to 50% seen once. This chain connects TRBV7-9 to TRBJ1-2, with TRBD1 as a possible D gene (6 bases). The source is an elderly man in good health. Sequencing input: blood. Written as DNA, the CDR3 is TGTGCCAGCAGCCCTGGAGGGGGATTCGGCTACACCTTC. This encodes CASSPGGGFGYTF.